The table lists the clone carrying this T cell receptor beta chain with many counts. The sample comes from a study of CD8 T cells in ankylosing spondylitis. TCRdb passed the 5' RACE reads through MiXCR, listing each CDR3 protein once. This sample has 130,000 to 150,000 distinct CDR3 sequences; 8% to 9% occur once, and the top ten carry 7.3%. Per the germline V gene, CDR1 is MDHEN and CDR2 is SYDVKM. V shed 3 bases and J 6 bases; nucleotides not matched to a gene: 4. The CDR3 contains 14 residues. This clonotype was sampled from a male donor with ankylosing spondylitis. The chain combines TRBV28 with TRBJ1-2; 10 bases match TRBD1. Sequencing was done on a sample of synovial fluid, either unsorted or a sorted T cell fraction (not recorded which). CDR3 coding DNA: TGTGCCAGCAGTTTGGGGACAGGGGTGGATGGCTACACCTTC. Translated, it gives CASSLGTGVDGYTF.